The T cell receptor (beta chain) under discussion was sequenced for a study of blood T cells in healthy people across ages. This clonotype was seen a handful of times. As yet, its antigen is unknown. This CDR3 has 15 amino acids. Germline V lookup: CDR1 KGHDR, CDR2 SFDVKD. Trimming at V came to 5 bases and at J to 1 base, leaving 2 bases not matched to a gene. Donors ranged from roughly 6 to 90 years old and were healthy Caucasians in Russia. The authors drew around 9.4 milliliters of peripheral blood from each donor. The authors ran a second PCR of 7 to 11 cycles using a sample-barcoded 5' primer and a J-beta primer mix. Every molecule of cDNA carried a tag from a template-switch adaptor with 12 random nucleotides. TCRdb re-analysed the 5' RACE reads in MiXCR, keeping a single row per CDR3 protein. The data contain 710,000 or so distinct CDR3 sequences, 20% to 25% of them singletons. Findings and caveats of the study: Donors of long life had a larger count of naive CD4+ cells and greater diversity than aged donors.

Sample: blood. This sequence joins TRBV24-1 and TRBJ1-1, with TRBD1 matching 11 bases. The receptor comes from a man between 65 and 79 years old in good health. The DNA of the CDR3 is TGTGCCACCAGTGGTGGGACAGGGGGGAACACTGAAGCTTTCTTT. It encodes CATSGGTGGNTEAFF.